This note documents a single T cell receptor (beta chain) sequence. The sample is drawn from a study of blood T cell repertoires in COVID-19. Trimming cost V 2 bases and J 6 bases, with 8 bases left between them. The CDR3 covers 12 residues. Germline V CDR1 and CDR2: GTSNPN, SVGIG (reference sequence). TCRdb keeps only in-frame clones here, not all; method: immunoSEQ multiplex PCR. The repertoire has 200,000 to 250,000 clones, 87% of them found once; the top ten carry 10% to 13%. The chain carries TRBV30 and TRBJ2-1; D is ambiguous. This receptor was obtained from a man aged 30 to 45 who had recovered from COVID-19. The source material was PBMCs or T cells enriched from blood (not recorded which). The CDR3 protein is CAWSPTVNEQFF. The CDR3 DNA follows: TGTGCCTGGAGTCCAACAGTCAATGAGCAGTTCTTC. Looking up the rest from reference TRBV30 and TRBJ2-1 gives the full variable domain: SQTIHQWPATLVQPVGSPLSLECTVEGTSNPNLYWYRQAAGRGLQLLFYSVGIGQISSEVPQNLSASRPQDRQFILSSKKLLLSDSGFYLCAWSPTVNEQFFGPGTRLTVL.